This TCR beta chain emerged from a study of cytomegalovirus exposure and HLA in healthy donors. Broader study findings: TCR beta chains numbering 164 were designated cytomegalovirus-associated.

The PCR employed 60 Vbeta primers together with 13 Jbeta primers. Clones were read by immunoSEQ multiplex PCR, and TCRdb kept only the in-frame ones, dropping some. The table has about 120,000 clones, over 60% seen once. Germline V lookup: CDR1 LNHDA, CDR2 SQIVND (reference sequence). Trimming removed 3 bases at V and 2 bases at J, with 17 bases between. This CDR3 has 17 amino acids. In the case of this clone: Its antigen is not known.

The TCR comes from a man aged 18 to 30 in good health and CMV-seropositive. Specimen: PBMCs. The chain links TRBV19 to TRBJ1-5, with D tentatively TRBD1 (6 bases). The CDR3 region has the DNA TGTGCCAGTAGTATTTGGGGCGGGGGGCTTGGCAATCAGCCCCAGCATTTT. Encoded protein: CASSIWGGGLGNQPQHF.